The 15 T cell receptor beta chains reported below all come from one sample, sequenced in a study of T cell changes during pregnancy in multiple sclerosis. Profiling relied on immunoSEQ multiplex PCR, and the TCRdb table lists in-frame clones only, not all of them. This sample carries over 50,000 clones, approximately 89% of them seen once, and the ten largest clones take approximately 1.5%. The source material was peripheral blood, sampled in the third trimester of pregnancy. The receptors stem from a female donor in good health, enrolled as a control in a pregnancy study.

The chain combines TRBV28 with TRBJ1-6; TRBD1 is a possible D gene (5 bases). V was shortened by 6 bases and J by 3 bases, with 12 bases between the two germline ends. This CDR3 is 15 amino acids long. The germline gives CDR1 MDHEN, CDR2 SYDVKM. CDR3 coding DNA: TGTGCCAGCAGACCGACAGCCCTCTATAATTCACCCCTCCACTTT. It specifies CASRPTALYNSPLHF.

J is TRBJ1-5 and V is TRBV2, with TRBD1 matching 8 bases. The ends lost 4 bases at V and 2 bases at J; junction bases unmatched: 1. Germline lookup yields CDR1 SNHLY and CDR2 FYNNEI. The CDR3 totals 14 residues. For the CDR3, the DNA is TGTGCCAGCAGTGGACAGGGGCGCAATCAGCCCCAGCATTTT. Its translation is CASSGQGRNQPQHF.

The chain links TRBV4-1 to TRBJ2-2, with unresolved D. The V gene lost 0 bases and the J gene lost 8 bases, with 10 bases spanning the gap. The CDR3 consists of 14 residues. CDR1 and CDR2 (germline): MGHRA, YSYEKL. The CDR3 loop reads CASSQDTARGELFF. The CDR3 DNA reads as TGCGCCAGCAGCCAAGATACCGCGAGGGGGGAGCTGTTTTTT.

This clone was seen a single time. This chain joins TRBV6-5 and TRBJ2-7, with 7 nucleotides matching TRBD1. The germline gives CDR1 MNHEY, CDR2 SVGAGI. CDR3 length equals 14 residues. The junction had 3 bases not matched to a gene; V was cut back by 2 bases and J by 2 bases. The CDR3 nucleotides are TGTGCCAGCAGTTACAACCAGGGGGCCTACGAGCAGTACTTC. The encoded protein is CASSYNQGAYEQYF.

The J gene is TRBJ1-2, the V gene TRBV5-1, with TRBD1 matching 9 bases. V trimming: 0 bases; J trimming: 1 base; junction bases outside the gene matches: 13. The V gene's germline CDR1 is SGHRS and CDR2 YFSETQ. The CDR3 has 19 amino acids. The CDR3 sequence is CASSLVQRDRAPYNYGYTF. CDR3 bases: TGCGCCAGCAGCTTGGTTCAGCGGGACAGGGCGCCGTATAACTATGGCTACACCTTC.

This clone was seen just once. The V and J genes are TRBV4-1 and TRBJ1-3; no firm D call. Germline V CDR1 and CDR2: MGHRA, YSYEKL. This CDR3 is built from 17 residues. The V and J ends lost 1 base and 0 bases respectively, with 13 bases between them. CDR3 region: CASSQGAHGSSGNTIYF. The CDR3 DNA is TGCGCCAGCAGCCAAGGGGCCCACGGGAGCTCTGGAAACACCATATATTTT.

J is TRBJ2-7 and V is TRBV28; tentative D call: TRBD2 (5 bases). V lost 5 bases and J 3 bases, leaving 11 bases between the germline ends. Germline CDR1 reads MDHEN; CDR2 reads SYDVKM. The CDR3 loop spans 13 amino acids. CDR3 bases: TGTGCCAGCAGTCCGAATCGGGGCTACGAGCAGTACTTC. Its translation: CASSPNRGYEQYF.

V usage is TRBV5-4 and J usage is TRBJ2-1; TRBD2 aligns across 8 bases. Germline trimming cut 1 base from V and 3 bases from J; bases unmatched to any gene: 0. Germline V CDR1 and CDR2: SGHNT, YYREEE (reference sequence). The CDR3 spans 14 residues. CDR3 in amino acids: CASSLRGGYNEQFF. In DNA, the CDR3 is TGTGCCAGCAGCTTGCGGGGGGGCTACAATGAGCAGTTCTTC.

V usage is TRBV11-3 and J usage is TRBJ1-5; maybe TRBD1 (6 bases). The germline V gene encodes CDR1 SGHNT and CDR2 YENEEA. The CDR3 length is 16 residues. Deletions cut 0 bases from V and 2 bases from J, with 11 bases between. In DNA, the CDR3 is TGTGCCAGCAGCTTAGAGCAGGGGCGTTGCAATCAGCCCCAGCATTTT. It is translated as CASSLEQGRCNQPQHF.

This clone appeared a single time. The chain links TRBV6-5 to TRBJ1-1; 10 bases map to TRBD1. The CDR3 loop spans 15 amino acids. The J segment lost 3 bases and the V segment lost 2 bases, leaving 3 bases of the junction unmatched. Per germline, CDR1 MNHEY and CDR2 SVGAGI. In DNA form, the CDR3 reads TGTGCCAGCAGTTACGGGGACAGGGGCGACACTGAAGCTTTCTTT. This sequence encodes CASSYGDRGDTEAFF.

The CDR3 sequence: CASSHSGGASYEQYF. CDR3 in DNA: TGTGCCAGCAGCCATAGCGGGGGGGCCTCCTACGAGCAGTACTTC. The V call is TRBV11-1, the J call TRBJ2-7, with 11 bases lining up with TRBD2. J was trimmed by 0 bases and V by 5 bases; bases with no gene match: 3. Germline-derived CDR1 and CDR2 are SGHAT and FQDESV (reference sequence). This CDR3 region has 15 residues. Filled out from reference TRBV11-1 and TRBJ2-7, the complete variable domain reads EAEVAQSPRYKITEKSQAVAFWCDPISGHATLYWYRQILGQGPELLVQFQDESVVDDSQLPKDRFSAERLKGVDSTLKIQPAELGDSAMYLCASSHSGGASYEQYFGPGTRLTVT.

The CDR3 spells CASSRQGTETQYF. CDR3 coding DNA: TGTGCCAGCTCACGACAGGGTACAGAGACCCAGTACTTC. This sequence joins TRBV18 and TRBJ2-5, with TRBD1 matching 7 bases. The V and J ends lost 4 bases and 4 bases, in that order; junction bases with no gene match: 3. Looked up from germline, CDR1 is KGHSH and CDR2 is LQKENI. The CDR3 contains 13 residues.

The chain employs TRBV7-9 and TRBJ1-1; tentative D call: TRBD1 (6 bases). CDR3 size: 16 residues. Germline lookup yields CDR1 SEHNR and CDR2 FQNEAQ (reference sequence). V dropped 3 bases and J dropped 3 bases, with 17 bases sitting between them. The CDR3 is CASSFPSGAGDTEAFF. CDR3 nucleotide sequence: TGTGCCAGCAGCTTCCCCTCAGGGGCGGGGGACACTGAAGCTTTCTTT.

This sequence joins TRBV6-5 and TRBJ1-2, with D tentatively TRBD1 (6 bases). The CDR3 is 15 amino acids. Between the trimmed V and J ends, which lost 6 bases and 4 bases, there was a span of 18 bases. Germline V CDR1 and CDR2: MNHEY, SVGAGI. CDR3 DNA: TGTGCCAGCAGCAAGGGGGAGGGGTCGATCTATGGCTACACCTTC. The encoded protein is CASSKGEGSIYGYTF.

V is TRBV9 and J is TRBJ2-7; D is possibly TRBD1 (5 bases). The CDR3 contains 13 residues. The germline V gene encodes CDR1 SGDLS and CDR2 YYNGEE. The V gene lost 0 bases and the J gene lost 3 bases, with 7 bases spanning the gap. CDR3 nucleotide sequence: TGTGCCAGCAGCGTAGATGACAGCTACGAGCAGTACTTC. This encodes CASSVDDSYEQYF.